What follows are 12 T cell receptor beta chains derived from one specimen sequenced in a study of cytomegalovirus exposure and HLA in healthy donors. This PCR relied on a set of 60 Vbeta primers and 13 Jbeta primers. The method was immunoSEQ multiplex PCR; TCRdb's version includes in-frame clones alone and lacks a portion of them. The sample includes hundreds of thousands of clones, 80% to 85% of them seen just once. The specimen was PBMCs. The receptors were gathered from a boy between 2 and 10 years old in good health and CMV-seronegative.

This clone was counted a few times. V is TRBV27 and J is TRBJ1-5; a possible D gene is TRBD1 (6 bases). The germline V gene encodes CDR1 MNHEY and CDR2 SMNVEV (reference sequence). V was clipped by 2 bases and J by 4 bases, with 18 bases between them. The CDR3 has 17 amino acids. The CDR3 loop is CASSLRGAGGVNQPQHF. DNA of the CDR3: TGTGCCAGCAGTTTAAGGGGGGCGGGGGGGGTAAATCAGCCCCAGCATTTT.

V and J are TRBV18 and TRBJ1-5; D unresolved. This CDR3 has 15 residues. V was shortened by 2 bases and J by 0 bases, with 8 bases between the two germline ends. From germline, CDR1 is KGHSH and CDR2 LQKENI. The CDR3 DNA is TGTGCCAGCTCACCAGGCAGGAATAGCAATCAGCCCCAGCATTTT. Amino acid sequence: CASSPGRNSNQPQHF. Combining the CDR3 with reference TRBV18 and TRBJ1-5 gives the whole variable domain NAGVMQNPRHLVRRRGQEARLRCSPMKGHSHVYWYRQLPEEGLKFMVYLQKENIIDESGMPKERFSAEFPKEGPSILRIQQVVRGDSAAYFCASSPGRNSNQPQHFGDGTRLSIL.

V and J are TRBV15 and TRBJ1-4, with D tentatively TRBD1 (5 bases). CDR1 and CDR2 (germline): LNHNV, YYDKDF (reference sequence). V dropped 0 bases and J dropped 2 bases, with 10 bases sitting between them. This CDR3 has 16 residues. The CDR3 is CATSRDRVVTNEKLFF. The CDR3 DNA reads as TGTGCCACCAGCAGAGACAGGGTCGTGACTAATGAAAAACTGTTTTTT. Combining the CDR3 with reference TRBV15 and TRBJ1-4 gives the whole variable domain DAMVIQNPRYQVTQFGKPVTLSCSQTLNHNVMYWYQQKSSQAPKLLFHYYDKDFNNEADTPDNFQSRRPNTSFCFLDIRSPGLGDTAMYLCATSRDRVVTNEKLFFGSGTQLSVL.

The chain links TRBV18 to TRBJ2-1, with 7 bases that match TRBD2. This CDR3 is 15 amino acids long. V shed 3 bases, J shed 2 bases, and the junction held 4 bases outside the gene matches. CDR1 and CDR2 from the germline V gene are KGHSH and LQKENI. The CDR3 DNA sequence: TGTGCCAGCTCACCCAAAGCGGGGACCTACAATGAGCAGTTCTTC. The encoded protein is CASSPKAGTYNEQFF.

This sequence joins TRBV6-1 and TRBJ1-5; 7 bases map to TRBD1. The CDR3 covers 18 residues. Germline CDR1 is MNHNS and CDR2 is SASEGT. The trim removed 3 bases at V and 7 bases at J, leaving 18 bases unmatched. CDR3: CASSDLRLRDRGRQPQHF. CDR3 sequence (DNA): TGTGCCAGCAGTGACCTTAGACTCCGGGACAGAGGAAGGCAGCCCCAGCATTTT.

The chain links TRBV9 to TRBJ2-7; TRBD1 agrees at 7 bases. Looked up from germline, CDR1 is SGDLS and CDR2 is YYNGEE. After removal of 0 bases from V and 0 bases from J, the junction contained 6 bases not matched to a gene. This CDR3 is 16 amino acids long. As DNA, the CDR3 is TGTGCCAGCAGCGTAGACCCGACAGGGATCTCCTACGAGCAGTACTTC. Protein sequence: CASSVDPTGISYEQYF.

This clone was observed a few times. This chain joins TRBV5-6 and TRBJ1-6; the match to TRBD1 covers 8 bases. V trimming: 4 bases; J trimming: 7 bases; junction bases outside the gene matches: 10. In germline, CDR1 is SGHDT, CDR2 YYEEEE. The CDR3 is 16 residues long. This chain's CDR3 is CASSRGTGKRNSPLHF. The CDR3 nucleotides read TGTGCCAGCAGCAGGGGGACAGGTAAACGCAATTCACCCCTCCACTTT.

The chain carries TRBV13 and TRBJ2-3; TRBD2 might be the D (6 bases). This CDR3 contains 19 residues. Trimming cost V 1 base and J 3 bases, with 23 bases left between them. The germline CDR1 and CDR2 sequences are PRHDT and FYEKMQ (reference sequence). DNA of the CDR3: TGTGCCAGCAGCTTAGCTATTGGGGGGAGATCTCCTCCAACAGATACGCAGTATTTT. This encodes CASSLAIGGRSPPTDTQYF. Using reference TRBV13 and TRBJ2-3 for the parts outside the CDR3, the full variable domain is AAGVIQSPRHLIKEKRETATLKCYPIPRHDTVYWYQQGPGQDPQFLISFYEKMQSDKGSIPDRFSAQQFSDYHSELNMSSLELGDSALYFCASSLAIGGRSPPTDTQYFGPGTRLTVL.

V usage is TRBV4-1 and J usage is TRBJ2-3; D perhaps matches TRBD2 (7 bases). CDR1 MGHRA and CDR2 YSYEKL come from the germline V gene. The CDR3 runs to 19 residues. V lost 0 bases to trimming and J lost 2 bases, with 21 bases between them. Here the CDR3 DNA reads TGCGCCAGCAGCCAAGATGAGGGGGGGGCAGGAATATCCACAGATACGCAGTATTTT. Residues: CASSQDEGGAGISTDTQYF.

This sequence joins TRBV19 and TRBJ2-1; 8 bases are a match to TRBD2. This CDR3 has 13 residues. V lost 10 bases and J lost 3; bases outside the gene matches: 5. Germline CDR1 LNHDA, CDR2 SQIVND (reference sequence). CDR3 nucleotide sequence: TGTGCCACCCGGGGGGGCAGCTACAATGAGCAGTTCTTC. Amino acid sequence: CATRGGSYNEQFF.

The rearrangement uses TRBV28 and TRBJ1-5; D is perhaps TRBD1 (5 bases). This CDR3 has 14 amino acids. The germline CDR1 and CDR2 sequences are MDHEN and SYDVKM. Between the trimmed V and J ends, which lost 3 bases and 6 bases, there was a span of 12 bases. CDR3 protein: CASSFRQGAQPQHF. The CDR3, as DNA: TGTGCCAGCAGTTTTAGGCAGGGCGCTCAGCCCCAGCATTTT.

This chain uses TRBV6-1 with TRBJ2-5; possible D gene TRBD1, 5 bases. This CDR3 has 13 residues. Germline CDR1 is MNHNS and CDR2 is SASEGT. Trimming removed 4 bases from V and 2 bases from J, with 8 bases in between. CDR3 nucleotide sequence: TGTGCCAGCAGTGGACAGCTACAAGAGACCCAGTACTTC. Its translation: CASSGQLQETQYF.